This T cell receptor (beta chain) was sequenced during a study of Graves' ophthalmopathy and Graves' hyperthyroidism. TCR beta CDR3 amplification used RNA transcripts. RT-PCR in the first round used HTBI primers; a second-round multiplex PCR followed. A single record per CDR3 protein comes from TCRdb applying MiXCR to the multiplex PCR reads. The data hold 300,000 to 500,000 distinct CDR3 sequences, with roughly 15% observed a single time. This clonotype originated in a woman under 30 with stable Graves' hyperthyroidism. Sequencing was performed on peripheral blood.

The CDR3 DNA is TGCAGTGCTTCCCCTTACAGGGGCCCCGGGGCCCACTATGGCTACACCTTC. Amino acid sequence: CSASPYRGPGAHYGYTF. This chain joins TRBV20-1 and TRBJ1-2; 7 bases are shared with TRBD1. The CDR3 is made up of 17 amino acids. CDR1 is DFQATT, CDR2 SNEGSKA, per germline (reference sequence). Unmatched junction bases numbered 18, after V lost 5 bases and J lost 3 bases.